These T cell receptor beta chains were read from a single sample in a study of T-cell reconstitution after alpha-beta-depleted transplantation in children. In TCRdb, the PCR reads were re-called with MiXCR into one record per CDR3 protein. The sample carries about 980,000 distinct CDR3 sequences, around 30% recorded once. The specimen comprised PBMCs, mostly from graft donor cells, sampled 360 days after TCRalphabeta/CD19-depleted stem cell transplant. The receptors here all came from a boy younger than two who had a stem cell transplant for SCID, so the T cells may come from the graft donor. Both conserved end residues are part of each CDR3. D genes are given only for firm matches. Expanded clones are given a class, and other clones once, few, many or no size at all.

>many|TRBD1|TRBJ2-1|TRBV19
TGTGCGAGTAGTTTGGGACAGGGGTTCAATGAGCAGTTCTTC
CASSLGQGFNEQFF
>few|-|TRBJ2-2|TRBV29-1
TGCAGCGCTGGGCAATCGGGGGAGCTGTTTTTT
CSAGQSGELFF
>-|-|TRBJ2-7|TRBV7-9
TGTGCCAGCAGCACCCTTCGGGTCGAGCAGTACTTC
CASSTLRVEQYF
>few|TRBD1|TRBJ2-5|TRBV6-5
TGTGCCAGCAGTTACACGACAGGGCGTGGAGAGACCCAGTACTTC
CASSYTTGRGETQYF
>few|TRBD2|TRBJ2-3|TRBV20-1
TGCAGTGGTGAGACTAGCGGGGGGGCTAGCACAACTAGCACAGATACGCAGTATTTT
CSGETSGGASTTSTDTQYF
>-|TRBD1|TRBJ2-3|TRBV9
TGTGCCAGCAGCGTACTCGGGACAGGGGGCGGCACAGATACGCAGTATTTT
CASSVLGTGGGTDTQYF
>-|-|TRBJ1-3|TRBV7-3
TGTGCCAGCAGCTTACGAGGACCTCTGAGCTCTGGAAACACCATATATTTT
CASSLRGPLSSGNTIYF
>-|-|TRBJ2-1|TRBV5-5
TGTGCCAGCAGCTTGGTTGGGACCCGGAGCTCCTACAATGAGCAGTTCTTC
CASSLVGTRSSYNEQFF
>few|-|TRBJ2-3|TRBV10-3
TGTGCCATCAGTGAGGGGACGACAGATACGCAGTATTTT
CAISEGTTDTQYF
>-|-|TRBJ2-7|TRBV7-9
TGTGCCAGCAGCCCAGCAGCGTCCCTTTTCTACGAGCAGTACTTC
CASSPAASLFYEQYF
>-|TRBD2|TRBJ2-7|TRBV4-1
TGCGCCAGCAGCCAAGTAGCGGGAGGGACCACCTACGAGCAGTACTTC
CASSQVAGGTTYEQYF
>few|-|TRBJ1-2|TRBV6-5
TGTGCCATCTTGGAACCTAACTATGGCTACACCTTC
CAILEPNYGYTF
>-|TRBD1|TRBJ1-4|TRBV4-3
TGCGCCAGCAGCCAAAGGGGACAGGGCCTTTCCGAAAAACTGTTTTTT
CASSQRGQGLSEKLFF
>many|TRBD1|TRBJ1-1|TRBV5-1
TGCGCCAGCAGCTTGGCCGGGTTCGGACAGGGCGTGATGAACACTGAAGCTTTCTTT
CASSLAGFGQGVMNTEAFF
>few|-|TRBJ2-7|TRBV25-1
TGTGCCAGCAGTGACAGGCGACCCTACGAGCAGTACTTC
CASSDRRPYEQYF
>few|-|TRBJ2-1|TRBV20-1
TGCAGTGCCGTCCCCGGACTAGCCAGGGGGGTACGCTCCTACAATGAGCAGTTCTTC
CSAVPGLARGVRSYNEQFF
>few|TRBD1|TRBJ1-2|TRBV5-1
TGCGCCAGCAGCCCAGGGACAGGGGTAGGGGGCTACACCTTC
CASSPGTGVGGYTF
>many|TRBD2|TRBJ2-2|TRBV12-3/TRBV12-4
TGTGCCAGCAGCTTAGCCGGGGGAGGGACCGGGGAGCTGTTTTTT
CASSLAGGGTGELFF
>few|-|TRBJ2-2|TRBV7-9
TGTGCCAGCAGCCTGAGAGCTGGGGTCACCGGGGAGCTGTTTTTT
CASSLRAGVTGELFF
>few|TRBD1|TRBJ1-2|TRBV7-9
TGTGCCAGCAGCTTAACAGGACAGGAGCGGTTTGGCTACACCTTC
CASSLTGQERFGYTF
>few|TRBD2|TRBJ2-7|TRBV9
TGTGCCAGCAGCGTCGGCCCTAGCGGGGCCTACGAGCAGTACTTC
CASSVGPSGAYEQYF
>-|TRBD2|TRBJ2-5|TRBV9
TGTGCCAGCAGCGTCAGCGGGGGGGAAGAGACCCAGTACTTC
CASSVSGGEETQYF
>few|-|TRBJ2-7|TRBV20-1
TGCAGTGTAGGCGGCGAGCAGTACTTC
CSVGGEQYF
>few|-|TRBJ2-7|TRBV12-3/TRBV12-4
TGTGCCAGCACCCCTTCTTTTTTCGAGACCTCACAGGGCCCATACGAGCAGTACTTC
CASTPSFFETSQGPYEQYF
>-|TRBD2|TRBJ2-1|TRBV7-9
TGTGCCAGCAGCCAGGGACTAGCGGACAATGAGCAGTTCTTC
CASSQGLADNEQFF
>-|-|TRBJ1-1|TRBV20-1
TGCAGTGCTTTGAGACCACAGGCGCCCCTGAACACTGAAGCTTTCTTT
CSALRPQAPLNTEAFF
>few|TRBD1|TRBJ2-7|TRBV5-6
TGTGCCAGCAGCCCCCGGACAGGGGGGGCCTACGAGCAGTACTTC
CASSPRTGGAYEQYF
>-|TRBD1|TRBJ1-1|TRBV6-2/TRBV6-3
TGTGCCAGCAGTTACTCAGCAGGGAGACAGGGGCGGAAGGACACTGAAGCTTTCTTT
CASSYSAGRQGRKDTEAFF
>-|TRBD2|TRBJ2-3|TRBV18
TGTGCCAGCTCACCACTGCGGGGGTTCACAGATACGCAGTATTTT
CASSPLRGFTDTQYF
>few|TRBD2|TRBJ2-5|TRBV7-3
TGTGCCAGCAGCTTTCAGCGGGGTGGAGAGACCCAGTACTTC
CASSFQRGGETQYF
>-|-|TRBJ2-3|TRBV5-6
TGTGCCAGCAGCCTGGGGCGGGGTTGGACGGATACGCAGTATTTT
CASSLGRGWTDTQYF
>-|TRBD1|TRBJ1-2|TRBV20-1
TGCAGTGCTGCGGGACAGGCGGTGGTCTATGGCTACACCTTC
CSAAGQAVVYGYTF
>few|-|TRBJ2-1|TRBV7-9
TGTGCCAGCAGCTCTCCCGCCCAAGGCAGGGGGGGGAATGAGCAGTTCTTC
CASSSPAQGRGGNEQFF
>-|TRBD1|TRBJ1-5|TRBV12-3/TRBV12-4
TGTGCCAGCAGTTTAAACCGCTGGACAGGGGAGGTGGATCAGCCCCAGCATTTT
CASSLNRWTGEVDQPQHF
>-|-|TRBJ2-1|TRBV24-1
TGTGCCACGGGGCCAGGTTTAGGGTACAATGAGCAGTTCTTC
CATGPGLGYNEQFF
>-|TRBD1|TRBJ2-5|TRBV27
TGTGCCAGCAGTTTTCAGGGGGCATGGGAGACCCAGTACTTC
CASSFQGAWETQYF
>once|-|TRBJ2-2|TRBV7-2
TGTGCCAGCAGCTTGGGGCTTTGGGGGCATGGGAACACCGGGGAGCTGTTTTTT
CASSLGLWGHGNTGELFF
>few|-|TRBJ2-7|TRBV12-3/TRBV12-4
TGTGCCAGCAGTTTAACGTTGCAGCTCTACGAGCAGTACTTC
CASSLTLQLYEQYF
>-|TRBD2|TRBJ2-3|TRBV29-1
TGCAGCGTTGTGGATAGCGGGAGCACAGATACGCAGTATTTT
CSVVDSGSTDTQYF
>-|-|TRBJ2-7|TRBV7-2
TGTGCCAGCAGCTCAGGACCGGGGGAGCAGTACTTC
CASSSGPGEQYF
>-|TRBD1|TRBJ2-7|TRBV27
TGTGCCAGCAGTCTCCGGACAGGCTACTCCTACGAGCAGTACTTC
CASSLRTGYSYEQYF
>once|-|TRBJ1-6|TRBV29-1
TGCAGCGTTAGGTCAGCGTATAATTCACCCCTCCACTTT
CSVRSAYNSPLHF
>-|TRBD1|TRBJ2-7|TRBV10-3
TGTGCCATCAGTGAGCGACAGGGGGCTTTCGACGAGCAGTACTTC
CAISERQGAFDEQYF
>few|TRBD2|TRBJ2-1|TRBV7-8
TGTGCCAGCAGCCAGCAGCGGGGGGCCCGGGAGCAGTTCTTC
CASSQQRGAREQFF
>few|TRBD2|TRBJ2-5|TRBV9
TGTGCCAGCAGCGCAAAGGGACTACAAGAGACCCAGTACTTC
CASSAKGLQETQYF
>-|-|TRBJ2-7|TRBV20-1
TGCAGTGCTAGAGTTATCCCCACCTACGAGCAGTACTTC
CSARVIPTYEQYF
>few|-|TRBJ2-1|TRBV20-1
TGCAGTGCCGTATGGGGACACGGCTACAATGAGCAGTTCTTC
CSAVWGHGYNEQFF
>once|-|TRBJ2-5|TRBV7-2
TGTGCCAGCAGCTTACGGGGGACAGCCTTATCCCAAGAGACCCAGTACTTC
CASSLRGTALSQETQYF
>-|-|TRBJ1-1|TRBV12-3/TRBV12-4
TGTGCCAGCACCCCGGGAAAGGGAGCCCCCGGGCGGAACACTGAAGCTTTCTTT
CASTPGKGAPGRNTEAFF
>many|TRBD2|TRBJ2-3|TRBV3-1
TGTGCCAGCAGCCAGGTAGCGGGTTTAGATACGCAGTATTTT
CASSQVAGLDTQYF
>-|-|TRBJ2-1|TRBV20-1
TGCAGTGCCGCCAGCGGGTACAATGAGCAGTTCTTC
CSAASGYNEQFF
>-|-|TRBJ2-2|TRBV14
TGTGCCAGCAGCCAAGTCCATGGTACGGCCGGGAGAACCGGGGAGCTGTTTTTT
CASSQVHGTAGRTGELFF
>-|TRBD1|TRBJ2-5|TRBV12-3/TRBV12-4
TGTGCCAGCAGTTTCGACCGGGACAGGGCTTATTTTCGGGAGACCCAGTACTTC
CASSFDRDRAYFRETQYF
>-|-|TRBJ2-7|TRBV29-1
TGCAGCGTTGGGACGGTTAGCTCCTACGAGCAGTACTTC
CSVGTVSSYEQYF
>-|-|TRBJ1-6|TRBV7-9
TGTGCCAGCAGTACAGCCCGGGGTTCACCCCTCCACTTT
CASSTARGSPLHF
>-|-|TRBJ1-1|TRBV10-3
TGTGCCATCAGTGGTCATACGGGGAACACTGAAGCTTTCTTT
CAISGHTGNTEAFF
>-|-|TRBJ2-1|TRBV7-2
TGTGCCAGCAGTCGCGGGTCCCCCGGGAATGAGCAGTTCTTC
CASSRGSPGNEQFF
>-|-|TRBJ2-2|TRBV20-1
TGCTGTGCTAGAGATCCCAGGACCTCCACCGGGGAGCTGTTTTTT
CCARDPRTSTGELFF